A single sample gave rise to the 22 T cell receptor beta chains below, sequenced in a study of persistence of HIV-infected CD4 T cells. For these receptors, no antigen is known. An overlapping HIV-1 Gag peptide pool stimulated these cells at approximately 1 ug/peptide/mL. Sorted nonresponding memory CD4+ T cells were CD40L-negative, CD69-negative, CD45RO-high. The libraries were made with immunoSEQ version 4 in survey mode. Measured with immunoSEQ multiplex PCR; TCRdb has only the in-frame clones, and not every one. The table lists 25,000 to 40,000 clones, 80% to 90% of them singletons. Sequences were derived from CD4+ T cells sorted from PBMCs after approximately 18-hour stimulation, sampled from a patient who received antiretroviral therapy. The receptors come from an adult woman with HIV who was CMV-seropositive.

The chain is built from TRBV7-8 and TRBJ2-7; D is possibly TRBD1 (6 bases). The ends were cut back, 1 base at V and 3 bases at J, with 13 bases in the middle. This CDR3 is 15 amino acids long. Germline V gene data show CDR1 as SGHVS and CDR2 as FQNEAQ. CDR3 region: CASSLVRGQRYEQYF. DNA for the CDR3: TGTGCCAGCAGCTTAGTACGGGGACAACGCTACGAGCAGTACTTC. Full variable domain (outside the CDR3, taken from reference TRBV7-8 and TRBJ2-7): GAGVSQSPRYKVAKRGQDVALRCDPISGHVSLFWYQQALGQGPEFLTYFQNEAQLDKSGLPSDRFFAERPEGSVSTLKIQRTQQEDSAVYLCASSLVRGQRYEQYFGPGTRLTVT.

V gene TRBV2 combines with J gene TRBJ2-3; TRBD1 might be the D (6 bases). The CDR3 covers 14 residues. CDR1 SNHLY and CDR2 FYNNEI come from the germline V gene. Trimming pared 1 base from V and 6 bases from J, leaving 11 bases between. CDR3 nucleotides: TGTGCCAGCAGTGAAGGGACAGCAAGGGATACGCAGTATTTT. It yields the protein CASSEGTARDTQYF. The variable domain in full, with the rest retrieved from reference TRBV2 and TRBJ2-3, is EPEVTQTPSHQVTQMGQEVILRCVPISNHLYFYWYRQILGQKVEFLVSFYNNEISEKSEIFDDQFSVERPDGSNFTLKIRSTKLEDSAMYFCASSEGTARDTQYFGPGTRLTVL.

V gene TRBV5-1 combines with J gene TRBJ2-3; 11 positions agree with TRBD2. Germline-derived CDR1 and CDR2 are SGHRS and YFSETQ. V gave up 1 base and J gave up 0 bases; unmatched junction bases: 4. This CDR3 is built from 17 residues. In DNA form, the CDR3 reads TGCGCCAGCAGCTTGAAACTAGCGGGGGCTAGCACAGATACGCAGTATTTT. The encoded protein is CASSLKLAGASTDTQYF.

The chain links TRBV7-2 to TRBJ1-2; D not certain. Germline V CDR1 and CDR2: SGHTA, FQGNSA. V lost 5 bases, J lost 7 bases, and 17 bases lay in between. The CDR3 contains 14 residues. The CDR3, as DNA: TGTGCCAGCAGCCCAAGGGTCGCCGGGTTTGGCTACACCTTC. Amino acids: CASSPRVAGFGYTF.

This CDR3 reads CASSLSLSRGYEQYF. The CDR3 nucleotides are TGTGCCAGCAGCTTGTCCTTGTCCCGTGGATACGAGCAGTACTTC. The V call is TRBV5-6, the J call TRBJ2-7; D is unclear. V was clipped by 1 base and J by 4 bases, with 15 bases between them. CDR3 length: 15 residues. Germline loops: CDR1 SGHDT, CDR2 YYEEEE. Variable domain in full (rest from reference TRBV5-6 and TRBJ2-7): DAGVTQSPTHLIKTRGQQVTLRCSPKSGHDTVSWYQQALGQGPQFIFQYYEEEERQRGNFPDRFSGHQFPNYSSELNVNALLLGDSALYLCASSLSLSRGYEQYFGPGTRLTVT.

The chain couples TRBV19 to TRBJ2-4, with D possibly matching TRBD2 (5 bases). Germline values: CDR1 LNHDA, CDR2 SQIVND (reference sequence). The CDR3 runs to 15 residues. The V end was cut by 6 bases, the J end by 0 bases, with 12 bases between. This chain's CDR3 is CASSPPGLAKNIQYF. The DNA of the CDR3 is TGTGCCAGTAGCCCGCCGGGGTTAGCCAAAAACATTCAGTACTTC. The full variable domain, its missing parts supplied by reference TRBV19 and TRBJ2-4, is DGGITQSPKYLFRKEGQNVTLSCEQNLNHDAMYWYRQDPGQGLRLIYYSQIVNDFQKGDIAEGYSVSREKKESFPLTVTSAQKNPTAFYLCASSPPGLAKNIQYFGAGTRLSVL.

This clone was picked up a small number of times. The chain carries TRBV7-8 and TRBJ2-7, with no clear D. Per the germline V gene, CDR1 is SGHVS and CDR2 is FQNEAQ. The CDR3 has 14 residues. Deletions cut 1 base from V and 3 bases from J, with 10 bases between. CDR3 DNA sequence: TGTGCCAGCAGCTTAGACAGAATAAACTACGAGCAGTACTTC. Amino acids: CASSLDRINYEQYF.

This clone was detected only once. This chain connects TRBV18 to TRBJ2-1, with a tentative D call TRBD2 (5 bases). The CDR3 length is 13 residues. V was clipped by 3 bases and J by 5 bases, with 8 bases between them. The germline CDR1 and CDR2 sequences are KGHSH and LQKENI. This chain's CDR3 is CASSPGLDNEQFF. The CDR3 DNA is TGTGCCAGCTCACCTGGACTCGACAATGAGCAGTTCTTC. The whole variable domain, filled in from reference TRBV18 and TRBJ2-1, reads NAGVMQNPRHLVRRRGQEARLRCSPMKGHSHVYWYRQLPEEGLKFMVYLQKENIIDESGMPKERFSAEFPKEGPSILRIQQVVRGDSAAYFCASSPGLDNEQFFGPGTRLTVL.

The DNA of the CDR3 is TGTGCCAGTCAAGACCCTAACAGGGACGAGCAGTACTTC. It translates to CASQDPNRDEQYF. The chain couples TRBV19 to TRBJ2-7, with a tentative D call TRBD1 (6 bases). This CDR3 has 13 amino acids. Deletions cut 8 bases from V and 5 bases from J, with 16 bases between. The germline gives CDR1 LNHDA, CDR2 SQIVND (reference sequence). Filled out from reference TRBV19 and TRBJ2-7, the complete variable domain reads DGGITQSPKYLFRKEGQNVTLSCEQNLNHDAMYWYRQDPGQGLRLIYYSQIVNDFQKGDIAEGYSVSREKKESFPLTVTSAQKNPTAFYLCASQDPNRDEQYFGPGTRLTVT.

The DNA of the CDR3 is TGTGCCTGGAGTGTATTACTCGGGGTCTCTGGAAACACCATATATTTT. Protein: CAWSVLLGVSGNTIYF. The V and J genes are TRBV30 and TRBJ1-3; no clear D gene. Germline V gene lookup returns CDR1 GTSNPN and CDR2 SVGIG (reference sequence). CDR3 length: 16 amino acids. Trimming cost V 0 bases and J 0 bases, with 12 bases left between them.

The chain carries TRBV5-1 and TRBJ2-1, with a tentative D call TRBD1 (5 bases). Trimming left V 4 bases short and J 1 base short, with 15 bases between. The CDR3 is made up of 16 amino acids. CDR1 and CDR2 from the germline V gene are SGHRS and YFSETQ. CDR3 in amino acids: CASSGQGKGSYNEQFF. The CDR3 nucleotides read TGCGCCAGCAGCGGGCAGGGAAAGGGGTCCTACAATGAGCAGTTCTTC.

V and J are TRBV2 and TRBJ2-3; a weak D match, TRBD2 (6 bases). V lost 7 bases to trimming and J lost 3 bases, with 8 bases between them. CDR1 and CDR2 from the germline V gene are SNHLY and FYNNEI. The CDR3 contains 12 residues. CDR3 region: CASMRETDTQYF. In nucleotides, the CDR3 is TGTGCCAGCATGCGGGAAACAGATACGCAGTATTTT. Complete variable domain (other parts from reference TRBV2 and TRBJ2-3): EPEVTQTPSHQVTQMGQEVILRCVPISNHLYFYWYRQILGQKVEFLVSFYNNEISEKSEIFDDQFSVERPDGSNFTLKIRSTKLEDSAMYFCASMRETDTQYFGPGTRLTVL.

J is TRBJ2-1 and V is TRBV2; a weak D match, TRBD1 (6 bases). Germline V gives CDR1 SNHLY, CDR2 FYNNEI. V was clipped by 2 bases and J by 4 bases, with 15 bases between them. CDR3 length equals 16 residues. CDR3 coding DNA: TGTGCCAGCAGTGAAAGGTGGTCAGGGGTTTACAATGAGCAGTTCTTC. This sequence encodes CASSERWSGVYNEQFF.

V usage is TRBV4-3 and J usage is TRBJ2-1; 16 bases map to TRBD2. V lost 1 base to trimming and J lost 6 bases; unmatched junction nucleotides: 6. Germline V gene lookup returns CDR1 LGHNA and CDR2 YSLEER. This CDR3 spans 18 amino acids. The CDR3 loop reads CASSQAPGLAGGFNEQFF. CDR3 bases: TGCGCCAGCAGCCAAGCCCCGGGACTAGCGGGGGGGTTCAATGAGCAGTTCTTC.

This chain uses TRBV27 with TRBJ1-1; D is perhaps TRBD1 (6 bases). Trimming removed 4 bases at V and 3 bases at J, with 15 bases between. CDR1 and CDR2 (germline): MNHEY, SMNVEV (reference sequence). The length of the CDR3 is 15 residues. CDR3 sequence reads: CASSSQGRGDTEAFF. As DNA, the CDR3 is TGTGCCAGCAGTTCCCAGGGCAGGGGTGACACTGAAGCTTTCTTT.

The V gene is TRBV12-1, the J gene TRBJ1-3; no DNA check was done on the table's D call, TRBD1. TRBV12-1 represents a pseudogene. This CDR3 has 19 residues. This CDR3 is CASSFLTGAGGISGNTIYF. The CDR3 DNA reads TGTGCCAGCAGCTTCCTTACAGGGGCGGGTGGAATCTCTGGAAACACCATATATTTT.

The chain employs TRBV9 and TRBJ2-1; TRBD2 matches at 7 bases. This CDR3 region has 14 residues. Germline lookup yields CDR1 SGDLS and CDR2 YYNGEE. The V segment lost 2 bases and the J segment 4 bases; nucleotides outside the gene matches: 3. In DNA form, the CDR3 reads TGTGCCAGCAGCGTGAGCGGGGATTACAATGAGCAGTTCTTC. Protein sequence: CASSVSGDYNEQFF.

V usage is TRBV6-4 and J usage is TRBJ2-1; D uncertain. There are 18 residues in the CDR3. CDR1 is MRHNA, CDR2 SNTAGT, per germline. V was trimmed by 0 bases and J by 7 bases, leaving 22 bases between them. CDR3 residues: CASSDSSRGSRIPNEQFF. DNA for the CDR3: TGTGCCAGCAGTGACTCGAGCCGTGGCAGCCGGATACCAAATGAGCAGTTCTTC.

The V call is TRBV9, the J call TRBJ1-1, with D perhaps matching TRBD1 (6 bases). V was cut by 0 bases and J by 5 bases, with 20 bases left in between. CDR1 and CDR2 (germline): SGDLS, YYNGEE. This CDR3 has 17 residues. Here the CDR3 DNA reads TGTGCCAGCAGCGTAGGGCCGGGGGGCGAGGTCGGGACTGAAGCTTTCTTT. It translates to CASSVGPGGEVGTEAFF.

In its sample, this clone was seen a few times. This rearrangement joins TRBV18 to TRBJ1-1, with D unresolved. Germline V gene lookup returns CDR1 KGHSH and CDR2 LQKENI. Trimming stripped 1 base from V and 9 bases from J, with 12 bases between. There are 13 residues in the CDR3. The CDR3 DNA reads TGTGCCAGCTCACCACAGTCAGCACACAAAGCTTTCTTT. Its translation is CASSPQSAHKAFF.

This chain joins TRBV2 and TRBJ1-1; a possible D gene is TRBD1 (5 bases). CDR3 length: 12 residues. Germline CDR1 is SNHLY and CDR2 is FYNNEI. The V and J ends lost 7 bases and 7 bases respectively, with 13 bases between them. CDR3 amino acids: CASNTGGYEAFF. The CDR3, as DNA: TGTGCCAGCAATACGGGGGGATATGAAGCTTTCTTT. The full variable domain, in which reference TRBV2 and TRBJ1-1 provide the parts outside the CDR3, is EPEVTQTPSHQVTQMGQEVILRCVPISNHLYFYWYRQILGQKVEFLVSFYNNEISEKSEIFDDQFSVERPDGSNFTLKIRSTKLEDSAMYFCASNTGGYEAFFGQGTRLTVV.

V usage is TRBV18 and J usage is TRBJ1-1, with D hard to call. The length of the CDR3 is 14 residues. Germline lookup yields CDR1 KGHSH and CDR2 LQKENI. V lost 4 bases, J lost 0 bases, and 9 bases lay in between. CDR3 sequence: CASSLESVNTEAFF. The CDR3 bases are TGTGCCAGCTCACTTGAGTCCGTGAACACTGAAGCTTTCTTT.